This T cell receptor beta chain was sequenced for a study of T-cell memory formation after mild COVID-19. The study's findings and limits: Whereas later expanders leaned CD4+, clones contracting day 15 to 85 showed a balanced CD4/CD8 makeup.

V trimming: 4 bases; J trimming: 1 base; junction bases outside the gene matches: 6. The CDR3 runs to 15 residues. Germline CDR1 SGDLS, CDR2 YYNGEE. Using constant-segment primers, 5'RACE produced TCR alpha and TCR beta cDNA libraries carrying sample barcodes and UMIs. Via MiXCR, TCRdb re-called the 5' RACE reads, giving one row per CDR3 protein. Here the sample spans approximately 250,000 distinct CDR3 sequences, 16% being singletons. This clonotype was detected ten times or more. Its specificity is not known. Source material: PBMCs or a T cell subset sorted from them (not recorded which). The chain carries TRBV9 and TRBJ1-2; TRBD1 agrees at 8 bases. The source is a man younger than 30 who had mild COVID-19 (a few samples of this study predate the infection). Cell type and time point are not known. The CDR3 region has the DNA TGTGCCAGCAGCCAAGGGACAGGTGGTAACTATGGCTACACCTTC. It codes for CASSQGTGGNYGYTF.